This TCR beta chain was recorded in a study of cytomegalovirus exposure and HLA in healthy donors. Primers: 60 Vbeta forward and 13 Jbeta reverse. Profiling relied on immunoSEQ multiplex PCR, and the TCRdb table lists in-frame clones only, not all of them. The table shows 100,000 to 150,000 clones, with around 78% occurring only once. Study-wide findings and caveats: Certain indistinguishable V segments, among them TRBV6-2 and TRBV6-3, were excluded. Rarity held for most TCR sequences, but there were some public TCRs that occurred in many donors. When analyzed later, a missense DCLRE1C variant was found to be linked to TCR beta V- and J-gene trimming. From TCR beta sequences, most subjects' HLA-A and HLA-B alleles were reportedly predicted accurately.

Trimming left V 3 bases short and J 4 bases short, with 10 bases between. The V gene's germline CDR1 is SGHDT and CDR2 YYEEEE. The CDR3 is 13 residues long. Notes on this clone: Its matching antigen is unknown.

Sequencing was done on a sample of PBMCs. The clonotype was recovered from a man aged 35-49 years in good health and CMV-seronegative. The genes are TRBV5-6 and TRBJ2-5; D not resolved. DNA of the CDR3: TGTGCCAGCAGCTCGGCGGCGACAGAGACCCAGTACTTC. This sequence encodes CASSSAATETQYF.